The subject of this entry is one T cell receptor beta chain. There is no known antigen for this receptor. No base-level quality is on record; no much larger clone is a single base apart. This sample was included in a study of blood T cell repertoires in COVID-19 (TCRdb year 2020). As for the study more broadly: Samples from collaborators originated in the United States, Italy and Spain and spanned both the acute and convalescent phases of COVID-19. The sample metadata nearly always contained a de-identified subject ID, COVID-19 status, age in years and sex. The material from the prospective study consisted of cDNA or gDNA derived from T cells, B-cell-depleted T cells, or PBMCs. Where available, HLA class I and class II types were obtained from metadata supplied by the sample provider rather than from assay-based typing. Samples came from the ongoing ImmuneRACE study (first 160 participants) plus 1,254 subjects from 6 global collaborators. The repertoires were made available in a free public database intended to serve as a resource for research on the immune response to SARS-CoV-2. The dataset comprised deeply sampled blood TCRbeta repertoires from subjects exposed to, actively infected with, or recovered from COVID-19.

Collaborating institutions collected whole blood in K2EDTA tubes following their own protocols. Collaborator samples were shipped for TCRbeta analysis as frozen whole blood, isolated PBMCs, or DNA extracted from either sample type. TCRbeta CDR3 regions were amplified from genomic DNA by means of the immunoSEQ Assay, a bias-controlled multiplex PCR. The authors' analysis ran thus. The number of nucleated cells in each sample was estimated by amplification of reference gene primers within the assay. To quantify the absolute abundance of each unique TCRbeta CDR3 rearrangement, sequence reads were collapsed and filtered. For each sample, productive Simpson clonality was calculated as the square root of Simpson's diversity index across productive rearrangements. TCRdb limited this immuneACCESS table to in-frame rearrangements with V and J called. A share of clones is missing; checked studies link under half to unresolved V genes, and the rest is unexplained. D and trimming come from the DNA, and the V and J calls and clone size come from that table. Counted in this sample were approximately 210,000 clones; roughly 78% of them appeared once. The top ten hold approximately 12% of the sample.

From the cysteine up to the phenylalanine, the CDR3 has a length of 13 residues. The only DNA kept is the CDR3, 39 bases in frame from the first base. According to the germline V gene, CDR1 reads LGHNA and CDR2 reads YSLEER. The V and J ends are trimmed by 4 bases and 6 bases, leaving 11 bases between them. Findings and caveats that apply to the study as a whole: Clinical and demographic metadata were provided uncurated, with the amount varying by source and participant.

The chain is assembled from TRBV4-3 and TRBJ2-3; the D segment could be TRBD2, given 6 matching bases. The receptor was isolated from a woman in her thirties or forties with acute or convalescent COVID-19. Sequenced: peripheral blood. CDR3 reads: CASSPDYLDTQYF. The nucleotides are TGCGCCAGCAGCCCGGACTACTTGGATACGCAGTATTTT.